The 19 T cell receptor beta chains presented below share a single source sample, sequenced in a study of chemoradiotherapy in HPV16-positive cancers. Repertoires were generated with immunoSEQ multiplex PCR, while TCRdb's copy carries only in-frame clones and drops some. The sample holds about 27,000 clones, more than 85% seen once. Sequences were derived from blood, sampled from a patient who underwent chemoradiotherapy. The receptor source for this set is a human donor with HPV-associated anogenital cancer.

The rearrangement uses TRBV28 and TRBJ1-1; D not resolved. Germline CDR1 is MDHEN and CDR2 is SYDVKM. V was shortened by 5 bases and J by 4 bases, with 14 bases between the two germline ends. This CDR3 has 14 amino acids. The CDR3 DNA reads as TGTGCCAGCAGTCCTGGTGGAACGGCCACTGAAGCTTTCTTT. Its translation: CASSPGGTATEAFF.

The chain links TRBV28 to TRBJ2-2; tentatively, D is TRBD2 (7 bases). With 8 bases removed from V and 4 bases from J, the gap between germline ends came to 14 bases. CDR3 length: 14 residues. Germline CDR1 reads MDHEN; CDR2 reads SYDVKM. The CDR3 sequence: CASLYGGPTGELFF. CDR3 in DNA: TGTGCCAGCCTTTACGGGGGGCCCACCGGGGAGCTGTTTTTT.

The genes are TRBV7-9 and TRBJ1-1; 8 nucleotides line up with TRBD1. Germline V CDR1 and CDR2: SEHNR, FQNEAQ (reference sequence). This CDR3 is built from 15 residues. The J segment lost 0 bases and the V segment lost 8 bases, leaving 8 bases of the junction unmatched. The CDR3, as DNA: TGTGCCAGCGGGCCGACAGGGGTCGTGAACACTGAAGCTTTCTTT. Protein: CASGPTGVVNTEAFF.

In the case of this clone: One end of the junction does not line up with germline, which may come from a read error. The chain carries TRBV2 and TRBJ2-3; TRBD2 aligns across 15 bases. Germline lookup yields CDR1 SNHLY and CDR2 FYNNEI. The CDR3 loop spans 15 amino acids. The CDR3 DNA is TGTGCCAGCACATCCGGGAGGACTAGCGGGGGGGCTGTGGATTTT. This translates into CASTSGRTSGGAVDF.

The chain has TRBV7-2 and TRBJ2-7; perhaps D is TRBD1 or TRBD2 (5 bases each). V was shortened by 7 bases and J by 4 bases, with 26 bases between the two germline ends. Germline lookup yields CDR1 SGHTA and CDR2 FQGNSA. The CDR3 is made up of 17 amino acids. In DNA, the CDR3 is TGTGCCAGCACCCCCTCCGGAACCGGGACCCCGCAGTACGAGCAGTACTTC. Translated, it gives CASTPSGTGTPQYEQYF.

The CDR3 DNA reads TGTGCCAGCAGCTCGAGACTAGCGGGGGCCCTATACAATGAGCAGTTCTTC. Encoded protein: CASSSRLAGALYNEQFF. V gene TRBV7-9 combines with J gene TRBJ2-1, with 12 positions matching TRBD2. Germline CDR1 is SEHNR and CDR2 is FQNEAQ (reference sequence). V gave up 4 bases and J gave up 4 bases; unmatched junction bases: 8. CDR3 length equals 17 residues.

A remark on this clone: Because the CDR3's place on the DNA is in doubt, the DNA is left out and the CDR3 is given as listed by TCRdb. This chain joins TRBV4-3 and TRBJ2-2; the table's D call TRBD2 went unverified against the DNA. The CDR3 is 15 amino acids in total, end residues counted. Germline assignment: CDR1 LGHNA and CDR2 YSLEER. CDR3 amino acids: CASSQDRFGAGELFF.

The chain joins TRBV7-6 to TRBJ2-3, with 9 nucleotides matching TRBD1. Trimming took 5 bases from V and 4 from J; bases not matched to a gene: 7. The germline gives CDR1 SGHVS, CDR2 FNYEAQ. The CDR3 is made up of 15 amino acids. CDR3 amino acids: CASSVRDRAPDTQYF. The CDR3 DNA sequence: TGTGCCAGCAGCGTCCGGGACAGGGCTCCAGATACGCAGTATTTT.

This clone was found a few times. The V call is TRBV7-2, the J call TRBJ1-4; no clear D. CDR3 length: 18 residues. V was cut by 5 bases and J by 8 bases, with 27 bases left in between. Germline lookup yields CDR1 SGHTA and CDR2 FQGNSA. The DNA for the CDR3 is TGTGCCAGCAGCCCCAACGGCCGCCTAGTATTTAATGCCGAAAAACTGTTTTTT. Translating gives CASSPNGRLVFNAEKLFF.

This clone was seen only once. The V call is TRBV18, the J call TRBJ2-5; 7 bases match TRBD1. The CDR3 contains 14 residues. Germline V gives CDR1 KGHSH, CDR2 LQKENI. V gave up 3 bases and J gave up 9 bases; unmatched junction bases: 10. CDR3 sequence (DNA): TGTGCCAGCTCACCCCGGACAGGCCAGATTTCCCAGTACTTC. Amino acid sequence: CASSPRTGQISQYF.

The CDR3 bases are TGTGCCAGCGACAGGGGAGGAGATACGAGCGAGCAGTACTTC. Translating gives CASDRGGDTSEQYF. The chain combines TRBV2 with TRBJ2-7; 8 bases line up with TRBD1. V was clipped by 8 bases and J by 6 bases; unmatched bases: 12. This CDR3 has 14 residues. Looked up from germline, CDR1 is SNHLY and CDR2 is FYNNEI.

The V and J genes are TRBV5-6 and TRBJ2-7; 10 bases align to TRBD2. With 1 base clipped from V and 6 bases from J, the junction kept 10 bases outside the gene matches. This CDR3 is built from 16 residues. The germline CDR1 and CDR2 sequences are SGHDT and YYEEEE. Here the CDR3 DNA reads TGTGCCAGCAGCTTGTTCGCCCTAGCGGGAGTAAGCGAGCAGTACTTC. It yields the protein CASSLFALAGVSEQYF.

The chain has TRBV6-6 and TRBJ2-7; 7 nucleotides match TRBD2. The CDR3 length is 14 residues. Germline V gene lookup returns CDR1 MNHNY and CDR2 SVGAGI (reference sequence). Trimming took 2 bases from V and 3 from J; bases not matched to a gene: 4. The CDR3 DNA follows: TGTGCCAGCAGTTACGCGGGAGAAATCTACGAGCAGTACTTC. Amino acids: CASSYAGEIYEQYF.

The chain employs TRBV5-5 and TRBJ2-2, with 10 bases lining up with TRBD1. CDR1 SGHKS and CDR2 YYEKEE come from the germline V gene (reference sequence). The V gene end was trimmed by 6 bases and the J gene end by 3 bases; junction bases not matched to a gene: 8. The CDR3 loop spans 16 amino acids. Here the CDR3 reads CASTLLGTGDTGELFF. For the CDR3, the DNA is TGTGCCAGCACCCTTCTTGGGACAGGGGACACCGGGGAGCTGTTTTTT.

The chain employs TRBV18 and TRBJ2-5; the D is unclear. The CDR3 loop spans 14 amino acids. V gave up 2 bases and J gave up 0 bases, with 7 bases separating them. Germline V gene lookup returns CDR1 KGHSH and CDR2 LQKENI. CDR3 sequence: CASSPNQYQETQYF. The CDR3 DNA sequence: TGTGCCAGCTCACCAAACCAGTACCAAGAGACCCAGTACTTC.

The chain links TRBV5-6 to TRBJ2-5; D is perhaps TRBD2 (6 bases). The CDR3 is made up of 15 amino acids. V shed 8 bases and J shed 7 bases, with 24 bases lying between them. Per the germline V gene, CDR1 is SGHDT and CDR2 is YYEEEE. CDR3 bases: TGTGCCAGTAGGGGCTGGGGGACTCAGAGAGGGACCCAGTACTTC. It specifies CASRGWGTQRGTQYF.

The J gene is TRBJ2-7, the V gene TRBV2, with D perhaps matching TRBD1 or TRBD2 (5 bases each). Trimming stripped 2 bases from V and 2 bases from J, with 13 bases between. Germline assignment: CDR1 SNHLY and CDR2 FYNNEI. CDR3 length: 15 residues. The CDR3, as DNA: TGTGCCAGCAGTGAATACGGGACCCCTACCTACGAGCAGTACTTC. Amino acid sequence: CASSEYGTPTYEQYF.

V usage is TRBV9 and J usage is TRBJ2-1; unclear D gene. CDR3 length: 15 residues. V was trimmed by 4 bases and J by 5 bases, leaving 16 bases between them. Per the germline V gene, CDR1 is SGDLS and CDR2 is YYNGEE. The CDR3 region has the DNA TGTGCCAGCAGCCCAGAGGAGTCAGGTGACAATGAGCAGTTCTTC. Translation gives CASSPEESGDNEQFF.

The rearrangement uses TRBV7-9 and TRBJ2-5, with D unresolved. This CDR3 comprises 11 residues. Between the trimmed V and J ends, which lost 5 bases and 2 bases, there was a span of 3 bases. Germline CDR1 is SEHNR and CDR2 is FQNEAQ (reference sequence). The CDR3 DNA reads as TGTGCCAGCAGCCCACAAGAGACCCAGTACTTC. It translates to CASSPQETQYF. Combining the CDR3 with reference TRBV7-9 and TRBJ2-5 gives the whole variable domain DTGVSQNPRHKITKRGQNVTFRCDPISEHNRLYWYRQTLGQGPEFLTYFQNEAQLEKSRLLSDRFSAERPKGSFSTLEIQRTEQGDSAMYLCASSPQETQYFGPGTRLLVL.